This TCR beta chain was observed in a study of blood T cells in healthy people across ages. Using a J-beta primer mix together with a sample-barcoded 5' primer, a second PCR was run for about 7 to 12 cycles. MiXCR was run by TCRdb on the 5' RACE reads, yielding one entry per CDR3 protein. Of approximately 290,000 distinct CDR3 sequences in the sample, roughly 27% were seen once. Germline V lookup: CDR1 SQVTM, CDR2 ANQGSEA. The CDR3 has 14 residues. Sequenced input: blood. The chain has TRBV29-1 and TRBJ2-7, with 12 bases matching TRBD2. The DNA end lines up better with TRBJ2-1; the J call may be wrong. The source is a woman in her 70s in good health. This CDR3 is CSVLTSGRHNEQFF. The CDR3 nucleotides are TGCAGCGTTTTGACTAGCGGGAGACACAATGAGCAGTTCTTC.